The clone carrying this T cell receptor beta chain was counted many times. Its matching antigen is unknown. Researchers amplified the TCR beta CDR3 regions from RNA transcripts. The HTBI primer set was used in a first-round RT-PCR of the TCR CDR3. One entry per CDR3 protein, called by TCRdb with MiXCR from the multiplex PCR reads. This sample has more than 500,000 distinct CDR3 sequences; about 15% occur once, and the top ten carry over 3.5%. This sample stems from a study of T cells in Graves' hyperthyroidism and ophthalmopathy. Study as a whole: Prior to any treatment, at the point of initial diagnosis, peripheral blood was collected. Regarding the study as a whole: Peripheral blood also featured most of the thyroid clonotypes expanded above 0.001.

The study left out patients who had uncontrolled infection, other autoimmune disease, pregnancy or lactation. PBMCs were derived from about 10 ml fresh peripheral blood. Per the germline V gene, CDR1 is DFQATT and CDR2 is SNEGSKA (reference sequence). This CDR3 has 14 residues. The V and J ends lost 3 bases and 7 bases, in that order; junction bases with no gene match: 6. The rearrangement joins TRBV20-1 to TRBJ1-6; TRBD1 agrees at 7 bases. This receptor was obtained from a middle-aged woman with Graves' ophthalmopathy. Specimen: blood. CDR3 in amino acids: CSASQTGHNSPLHF. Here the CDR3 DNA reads TGCAGTGCTAGCCAGACAGGGCACAATTCACCCCTCCACTTT.